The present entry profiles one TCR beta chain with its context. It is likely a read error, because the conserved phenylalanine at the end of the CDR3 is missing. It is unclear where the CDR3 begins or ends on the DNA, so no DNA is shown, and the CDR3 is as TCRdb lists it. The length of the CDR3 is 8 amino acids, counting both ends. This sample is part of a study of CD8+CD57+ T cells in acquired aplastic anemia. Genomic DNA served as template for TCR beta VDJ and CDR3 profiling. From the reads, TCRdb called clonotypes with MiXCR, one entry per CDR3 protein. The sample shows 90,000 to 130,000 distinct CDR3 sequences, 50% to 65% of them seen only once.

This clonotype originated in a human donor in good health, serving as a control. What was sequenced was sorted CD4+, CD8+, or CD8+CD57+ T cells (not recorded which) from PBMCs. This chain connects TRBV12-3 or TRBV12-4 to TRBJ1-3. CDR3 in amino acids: CASSDVNT.